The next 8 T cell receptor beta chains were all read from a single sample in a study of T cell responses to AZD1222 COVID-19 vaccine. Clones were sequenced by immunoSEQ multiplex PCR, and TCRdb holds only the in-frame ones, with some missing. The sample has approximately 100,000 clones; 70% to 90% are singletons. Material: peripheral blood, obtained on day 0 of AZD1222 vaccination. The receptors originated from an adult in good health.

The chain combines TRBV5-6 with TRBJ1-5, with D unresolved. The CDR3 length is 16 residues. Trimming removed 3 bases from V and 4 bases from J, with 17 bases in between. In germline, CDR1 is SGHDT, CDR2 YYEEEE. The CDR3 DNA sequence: TGTGCCAGCAGCTCCGGGTCAAGTTGGGTGAATCAGCCCCAGCATTTT. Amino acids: CASSSGSSWVNQPQHF.

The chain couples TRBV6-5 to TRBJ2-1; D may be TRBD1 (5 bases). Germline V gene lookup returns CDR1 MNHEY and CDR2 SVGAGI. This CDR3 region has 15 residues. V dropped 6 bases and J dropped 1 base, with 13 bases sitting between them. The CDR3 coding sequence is TGTGCCAGCAGGAAACAGGTAGGATCCTACAATGAGCAGTTCTTC. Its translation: CASRKQVGSYNEQFF.

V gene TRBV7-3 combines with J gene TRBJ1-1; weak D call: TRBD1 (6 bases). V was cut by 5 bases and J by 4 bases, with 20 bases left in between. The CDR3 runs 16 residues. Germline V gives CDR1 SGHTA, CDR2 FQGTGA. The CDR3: CASSPSVGGPGTEAFF. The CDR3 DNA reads TGTGCCAGCAGCCCCAGTGTGGGGGGGCCGGGCACTGAAGCTTTCTTT.

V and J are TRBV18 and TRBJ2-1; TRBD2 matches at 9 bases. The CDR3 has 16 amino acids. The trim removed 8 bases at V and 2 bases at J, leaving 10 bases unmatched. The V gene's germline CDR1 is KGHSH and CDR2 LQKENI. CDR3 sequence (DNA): TGTGCCAGCACAACGGAGGCTAGCGGGGCCTACAATGAGCAGTTCTTC. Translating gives CASTTEASGAYNEQFF.

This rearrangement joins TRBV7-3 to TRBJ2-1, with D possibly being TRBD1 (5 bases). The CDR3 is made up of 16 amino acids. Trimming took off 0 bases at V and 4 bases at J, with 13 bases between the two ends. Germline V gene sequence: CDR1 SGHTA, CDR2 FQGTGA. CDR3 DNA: TGTGCCAGCAGCTTAACTTCAGGCAGGGTGTACAATGAGCAGTTCTTC. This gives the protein CASSLTSGRVYNEQFF. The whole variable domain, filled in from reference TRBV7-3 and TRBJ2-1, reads GAGVSQTPSNKVTEKGKYVELRCDPISGHTALYWYRQSLGQGPEFLIYFQGTGAADDSGLPNDRFFAVRPEGSVSTLKIQRTERGDSAVYLCASSLTSGRVYNEQFFGPGTRLTVL.

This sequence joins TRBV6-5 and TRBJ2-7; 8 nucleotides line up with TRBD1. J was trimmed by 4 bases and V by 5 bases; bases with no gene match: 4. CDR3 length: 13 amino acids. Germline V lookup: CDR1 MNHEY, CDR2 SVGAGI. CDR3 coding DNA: TGTGCCAGCAGTCGGGACAGGAATTACGAGCAGTACTTC. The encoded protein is CASSRDRNYEQYF.

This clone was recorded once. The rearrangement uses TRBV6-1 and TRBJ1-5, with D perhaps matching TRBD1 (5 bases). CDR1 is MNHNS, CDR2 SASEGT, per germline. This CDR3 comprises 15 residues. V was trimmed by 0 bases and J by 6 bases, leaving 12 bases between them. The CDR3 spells CASSEARWGSQPQHF. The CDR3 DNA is TGTGCCAGCAGTGAAGCTCGGTGGGGCAGTCAGCCCCAGCATTTT.

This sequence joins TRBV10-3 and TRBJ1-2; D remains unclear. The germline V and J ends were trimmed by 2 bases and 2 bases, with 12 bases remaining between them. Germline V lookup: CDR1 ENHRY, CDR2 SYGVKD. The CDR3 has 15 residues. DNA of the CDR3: TGTGCCATCAGTGAGCACCCCGGGTCCAACTATGGCTACACCTTC. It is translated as CAISEHPGSNYGYTF.